These T cell receptor beta chains were read from a single sample in a study of T cell repertoires in cytomegalovirus infection. TCRdb fed the reads into MiXCR, producing one record per CDR3 protein. The data contain around 450,000 distinct CDR3 sequences, 25% to 40% of them seen just once; the ten biggest clones take up 12% to 15%. Specimen: PBMCs. The source is a human donor in good health (CMV status not recorded). Some clones in this sample may be carry-over from other donors' samples. Both conserved end residues are part of each CDR3. The D gene is left open where the match is weak. A row's size may be missing; if present it is once, few, many or a size class.

J gene: TRBJ2-3
V gene: TRBV7-9
clone size: few
D gene: .
CDR3 protein: CASSLGSGDTQYF
CDR3 DNA: TGTGCCAGCAGCTTGGGGTCAGGCGATACGCAGTATTTT

J gene: TRBJ2-6
V gene: TRBV18
clone size: once
D gene: .
CDR3 protein: CASSPPGIPGANVLTF
CDR3 DNA: TGTGCCAGCTCACCACCGGGTATCCCTGGGGCCAACGTCCTGACTTTC

J gene: TRBJ1-3
V gene: TRBV2
clone size: .
D gene: .
CDR3 protein: CASTPGRGNGNTIYF
CDR3 DNA: TGTGCCAGCACCCCGGGCCGGGGTAATGGAAACACCATATATTTT

J gene: TRBJ2-3
V gene: TRBV6-2/TRBV6-3
clone size: few
D gene: .
CDR3 protein: CASSPPRLADTQYF
CDR3 DNA: TGTGCCAGCAGTCCCCCCCGACTAGCAGATACGCAGTATTTT

J gene: TRBJ2-5
V gene: TRBV12-3/TRBV12-4
clone size: .
D gene: .
CDR3 protein: CASSLSREWETQYF
CDR3 DNA: TGTGCCAGCAGTTTAAGCAGGGAATGGGAGACCCAGTACTTC

J gene: TRBJ1-2
V gene: TRBV7-2
clone size: .
D gene: .
CDR3 protein: CASSSPIRSNYGYTF
CDR3 DNA: TGTGCCAGCAGCTCCCCGATCCGATCTAACTATGGCTACACCTTC

J gene: TRBJ1-5
V gene: TRBV6-8
clone size: few
D gene: .
CDR3 protein: CASSPPGENNQPQHF
CDR3 DNA: TGTGCCAGCAGCCCGCCAGGAGAGAACAATCAGCCCCAGCATTTT

J gene: TRBJ2-1
V gene: TRBV6-2/TRBV6-3
clone size: .
D gene: TRBD1
CDR3 protein: CASSYYDRGRENNEQFF
CDR3 DNA: TGTGCCAGCAGTTATTACGACAGGGGGCGCGAAAACAATGAGCAGTTCTTC

J gene: TRBJ2-5
V gene: TRBV7-6
clone size: few
D gene: .
CDR3 protein: CASSLEDSQETQYF
CDR3 DNA: TGTGCCAGCAGCTTAGAGGACAGCCAAGAGACCCAGTACTTC

J gene: TRBJ2-2
V gene: TRBV19
clone size: few
D gene: TRBD1
CDR3 protein: CASSLSFGTGNVRNTGELFF
CDR3 DNA: TGTGCCAGTAGTTTGAGTTTCGGGACAGGGAACGTAAGGAACACCGGGGAGCTGTTTTTT

J gene: TRBJ2-1
V gene: TRBV7-3
clone size: many
D gene: TRBD1
CDR3 protein: CASSRTGQGDYNEQFF
CDR3 DNA: TGTGCCAGCAGCCGAACGGGACAGGGAGACTACAATGAGCAGTTCTTC

J gene: TRBJ2-5
V gene: TRBV6-1
clone size: few
D gene: .
CDR3 protein: CASSPIRRGVKETQYF
CDR3 DNA: TGTGCCAGCAGCCCCATTAGGAGGGGAGTAAAAGAGACCCAGTACTTC

J gene: TRBJ1-2
V gene: TRBV7-2
clone size: .
D gene: .
CDR3 protein: CASSYSYTNYGYTF
CDR3 DNA: TGTGCCAGCAGCTACAGCTACACTAACTATGGCTACACCTTC

J gene: TRBJ2-7
V gene: TRBV2
clone size: .
D gene: TRBD1
CDR3 protein: CASSGTDRGEHEQYF
CDR3 DNA: TGTGCCAGCAGTGGAACGGACAGGGGAGAACACGAGCAGTACTTC

J gene: TRBJ2-1
V gene: TRBV7-6
clone size: many
D gene: .
CDR3 protein: CASSLGGAWSSYNEQFF
CDR3 DNA: TGTGCCAGCAGCTTAGGAGGGGCGTGGAGCTCCTACAATGAGCAGTTCTTC

J gene: TRBJ2-1
V gene: TRBV28
clone size: many
D gene: .
CDR3 protein: CASSFPGSSYNEQFF
CDR3 DNA: TGTGCCAGCAGTTTTCCAGGGTCTTCCTACAATGAGCAGTTCTTC

J gene: TRBJ1-5
V gene: TRBV4-2
clone size: few
D gene: .
CDR3 protein: CASSQEAGNQPQHF
CDR3 DNA: TGTGCCAGCAGCCAAGAGGCGGGTAATCAGCCCCAGCATTTT

J gene: TRBJ1-4
V gene: TRBV7-3
clone size: many
D gene: .
CDR3 protein: CASSPRLGEKLFF
CDR3 DNA: TGTGCCAGCAGCCCGCGGTTGGGCGAAAAACTGTTTTTT

J gene: TRBJ2-7
V gene: TRBV28
clone size: .
D gene: TRBD1
CDR3 protein: CAAGTGGNEQYF
CDR3 DNA: TGTGCCGCCGGGACAGGGGGCAACGAGCAGTACTTC

J gene: TRBJ1-6
V gene: TRBV20-1
clone size: .
D gene: TRBD1
CDR3 protein: CSARDLQGFDNSPLHF
CDR3 DNA: TGCAGTGCTAGAGACCTACAGGGGTTCGATAATTCACCCCTCCACTTT

J gene: TRBJ2-5
V gene: TRBV7-8
clone size: .
D gene: .
CDR3 protein: CASSLGPRQETQYF
CDR3 DNA: TGTGCCAGCAGCTTAGGGCCGCGCCAAGAGACCCAGTACTTC

J gene: TRBJ1-4
V gene: TRBV18
clone size: .
D gene: .
CDR3 protein: CASSPPSMREKLFF
CDR3 DNA: TGTGCCAGCTCACCACCCTCAATGAGGGAAAAACTGTTTTTT

J gene: TRBJ2-1
V gene: TRBV28
clone size: few
D gene: .
CDR3 protein: CASGPPGRAAYNEQFF
CDR3 DNA: TGTGCCAGCGGGCCGCCGGGCAGGGCGGCCTACAATGAGCAGTTCTTC

J gene: TRBJ2-3
V gene: TRBV24-1
clone size: .
D gene: .
CDR3 protein: CATSDLFFPQYF
CDR3 DNA: TGTGCCACCAGTGATTTGTTTTTTCCGCAGTATTTT

J gene: TRBJ1-4
V gene: TRBV6-1
clone size: many
D gene: .
CDR3 protein: CASSEGQIGKLFF
CDR3 DNA: TGTGCCAGCAGTGAAGGACAAATCGGAAAACTGTTTTTT

J gene: TRBJ1-2
V gene: TRBV7-6
clone size: many
D gene: .
CDR3 protein: CASSLRTGSYTF
CDR3 DNA: TGTGCCAGCAGCCTTAGGACGGGAAGCTACACCTTC

J gene: TRBJ2-7
V gene: TRBV3-1
clone size: .
D gene: .
CDR3 protein: CASSHSQFYEQYF
CDR3 DNA: TGTGCCAGCAGCCACTCACAGTTCTACGAGCAGTACTTC

J gene: TRBJ2-7
V gene: TRBV6-2/TRBV6-3
clone size: .
D gene: .
CDR3 protein: CASKDPGHLYEQYF
CDR3 DNA: TGTGCCAGCAAGGATCCGGGACACCTATACGAGCAGTACTTC

J gene: TRBJ1-4
V gene: TRBV12-3/TRBV12-4
clone size: .
D gene: TRBD1
CDR3 protein: CASSLGQGIGEKLFF
CDR3 DNA: TGTGCCAGCAGTTTAGGACAGGGGATTGGGGAAAAACTGTTTTTT

J gene: TRBJ2-3
V gene: TRBV7-9
clone size: few
D gene: TRBD1
CDR3 protein: CASSFARTGGYGADTQYF
CDR3 DNA: TGTGCCAGCAGCTTTGCGCGGACAGGGGGCTATGGTGCAGATACGCAGTATTTT

J gene: TRBJ2-3
V gene: TRBV7-9
clone size: once
D gene: .
CDR3 protein: CASSLGQAVLRDTQYF
CDR3 DNA: TGTGCCAGCAGCCTAGGTCAGGCGGTTCTAAGAGATACGCAGTATTTT

J gene: TRBJ1-2
V gene: TRBV4-1
clone size: .
D gene: .
CDR3 protein: CASSQDLLWASGGYTF
CDR3 DNA: TGCGCCAGCAGCCAAGATCTTTTGTGGGCCTCAGGTGGCTACACCTTC

J gene: TRBJ2-3
V gene: TRBV27
clone size: few
D gene: TRBD2
CDR3 protein: CASSLLTSGGSTDTQYF
CDR3 DNA: TGTGCCAGCAGTTTATTAACTAGCGGGGGATCCACAGATACGCAGTATTTT

J gene: TRBJ1-5
V gene: TRBV6-2/TRBV6-3
clone size: .
D gene: .
CDR3 protein: CASSYGTQPQHF
CDR3 DNA: TGTGCCAGCAGTTATGGAACCCAGCCCCAGCATTTT

J gene: TRBJ1-6
V gene: TRBV7-6
clone size: .
D gene: .
CDR3 protein: CASSQTDYNSPLHF
CDR3 DNA: TGTGCCAGCAGCCAGACAGATTATAATTCACCCCTCCACTTT

J gene: TRBJ1-5
V gene: TRBV19
clone size: once
D gene: .
CDR3 protein: CASSAPPGLSQPQHF
CDR3 DNA: TGTGCCAGTAGTGCCCCACCCGGACTCAGTCAGCCCCAGCATTTT

J gene: TRBJ2-3
V gene: TRBV11-2
clone size: .
D gene: .
CDR3 protein: CASSLAPGVSTDTQYF
CDR3 DNA: TGTGCCAGCAGCTTAGCTCCGGGGGTGAGCACAGATACGCAGTATTTT

J gene: TRBJ2-7
V gene: TRBV7-6
clone size: .
D gene: TRBD2
CDR3 protein: CASSSLGGYPYEQYF
CDR3 DNA: TGTGCCAGCAGTTCTTTGGGGGGGTATCCCTACGAGCAGTACTTC

J gene: TRBJ2-7
V gene: TRBV20-1
clone size: few
D gene: .
CDR3 protein: CSASRYGGAYEQYF
CDR3 DNA: TGCAGTGCTAGTCGGTATGGCGGGGCCTACGAGCAGTACTTC

J gene: TRBJ1-6
V gene: TRBV25-1
clone size: .
D gene: TRBD1
CDR3 protein: CASRRRTGRDSPLHF
CDR3 DNA: TGTGCCAGCAGAAGAAGGACAGGGAGAGATTCACCCCTCCACTTT

J gene: TRBJ1-5
V gene: TRBV27
clone size: .
D gene: .
CDR3 protein: CASSTGTPSNQPQHF
CDR3 DNA: TGTGCCAGCAGCACCGGGACACCTAGCAATCAGCCCCAGCATTTT

J gene: TRBJ1-2
V gene: TRBV24-1
clone size: .
D gene: .
CDR3 protein: CATCQTGDYGYTF
CDR3 DNA: TGTGCCACTTGTCAGACAGGCGACTATGGCTACACCTTC

J gene: TRBJ1-1
V gene: TRBV6-5
clone size: few
D gene: .
CDR3 protein: CASSSPSKTEAFF
CDR3 DNA: TGTGCCAGCAGTTCTCCCTCGAAGACTGAAGCTTTCTTT

J gene: TRBJ1-5
V gene: TRBV12-3/TRBV12-4
clone size: .
D gene: .
CDR3 protein: CASSRINQPQHF
CDR3 DNA: TGTGCCAGCAGCAGAATCAATCAGCCCCAGCATTTT

J gene: TRBJ2-7
V gene: TRBV11-2
clone size: .
D gene: TRBD2
CDR3 protein: CASRRGTSGALYEQYF
CDR3 DNA: TGTGCCAGCAGGCGCGGGACTAGCGGGGCCCTCTACGAGCAGTACTTC

J gene: TRBJ1-2
V gene: TRBV29-1
clone size: .
D gene: .
CDR3 protein: CSGQDSNYGYTF
CDR3 DNA: TGCAGCGGACAGGACAGTAACTATGGCTACACCTTC

J gene: TRBJ1-4
V gene: TRBV5-4
clone size: few
D gene: .
CDR3 protein: CASSLDMGPNEKLFF
CDR3 DNA: TGTGCCAGCAGCTTGGATATGGGTCCGAATGAAAAACTGTTTTTT